This TCR beta chain derives from a study of blood T cell repertoires in COVID-19. CDR3 size: 14 residues. V dropped 1 base and J dropped 7 bases, with 13 bases sitting between them. The germline V gene has CDR1 SGHAT and CDR2 FQNNGV. TCRdb's table, derived via immunoSEQ multiplex PCR, lists solely in-frame clones and lacks some. This sample has 150,000 to 200,000 clones, with about 85% found just once. The TCR comes from a man aged 65 to 85 who had recovered from COVID-19. The rearrangement joins TRBV11-2 to TRBJ2-5, with D possibly matching TRBD1 (6 bases). Specimen: peripheral blood. The CDR3 here is CASSLGQARGTQYF. In DNA, the CDR3 is TGTGCCAGCAGCTTAGGACAGGCGCGAGGGACCCAGTACTTC.